This TCR beta chain stems from a study of shared clonotypes between healthy human individuals. For the study at large: Each donor's CD8 memory used one plate, CD8 naive two, each CD4 subset three.

With respect to this clone: Antigen specificity is unknown. Relative to the germline gene, one junction end is altered; a read error may explain this.

The authors split each subset's genomic DNA evenly across several immunoSEQ plates. The method was immunoSEQ multiplex PCR; TCRdb's version includes in-frame clones alone and lacks a portion of them. The sample has millions of clones, 85% to 95% seen once. Study-wide results and limits: Compared with clonotypes that all four donors shared, non-shared clonotypes had lower generation probabilities. Clonotype sharing across several donors was observed for 4% to 6.5% of naive CD4 clonotypes.

CDR1 LGHNA and CDR2 YSLEER come from the germline V gene. The CDR3 sequence is 15 residues long. The chain employs TRBV4-3 and TRBJ1-2, with D uncertain. The sequence was collected from a young man in good health. Sequencing used naive CD4+ T cells sorted from blood. The subset: CD45RA+ positively selected. CDR3 sequence: CASSQETTPEMFRFF. The CDR3 DNA follows: TGCGCCAGCAGCCAAGAGACGACACCCGAAATGTTTAGGTTCTTC.